The 6 T cell receptor beta chains presented below share a single source sample, sequenced in a study of control samples from healthy donors and cancer patients. The repertoire was sequenced with immunoSEQ multiplex PCR; TCRdb's copy has only in-frame clones and lacks some. Seen here are around 82,000 clones, approximately 87% observed once, and the top ten hold roughly 20%. Sample: blood. These receptors were taken from a man aged 45 to 65 in good health.

This chain uses TRBV7-2 with TRBJ1-2; no clear D. The CDR3 covers 16 residues. CDR1 is SGHTA, CDR2 FQGNSA, per germline. The ends were cut back, 5 bases at V and 0 bases at J, with 16 bases in the middle. DNA of the CDR3: TGTGCCAGCAGCCCAGAGGACCTGAGAGCTAACTATGGCTACACCTTC. Translating it yields CASSPEDLRANYGYTF.

This chain uses TRBV11-2 with TRBJ2-1, with D maybe TRBD2 (6 bases). Germline CDR1 and CDR2: SGHAT and FQNNGV. The CDR3 extends over 13 amino acids. V shed 5 bases and J shed 4 bases, with 9 bases lying between them. The CDR3 loop is CASSRDSYNEQFF. The CDR3 coding sequence is TGTGCCAGCAGCCGGGACTCTTACAATGAGCAGTTCTTC.

V and J are TRBV30 and TRBJ1-5; TRBD1 matches 9 bases. This CDR3 comprises 14 residues. J lost 7 bases, V lost 1 base, and 5 bases had no gene match. Germline CDR1 and CDR2: GTSNPN and SVGIG (reference sequence). The CDR3 nucleotides are TGTGCCTGGAGTGGTGTGACAGGGGGACAGCCCCAGCATTTT. This translates into CAWSGVTGGQPQHF.

This clone appeared once. The chain has TRBV11-3 and TRBJ1-1; D is unclear. Trimming stripped 5 bases from V and 2 bases from J, with 9 bases between. The CDR3 contains 13 residues. Germline CDR1 SGHNT, CDR2 YENEEA. This CDR3 is CASSGHTNTEAFF. The DNA for the CDR3 is TGTGCCAGCAGCGGTCACACTAACACTGAAGCTTTCTTT.

This chain links TRBV6-7 with TRBJ1-5; D call uncertain. TRBV6-7 is designated an ORF whose function remains uncertain. This CDR3 has 14 residues. Trimming took 5 bases from V and 4 from J, leaving 12 bases between them. CDR3 coding DNA: TGTGCCAGCAGTCACGGGCATCCTAATCAGCCCCAGCATTTT. It codes for CASSHGHPNQPQHF.

This clone was counted only a few times. The V call is TRBV19, the J call TRBJ2-1, with TRBD2 matching over 11 bases. CDR3 length equals 15 residues. The V and J ends lost 7 bases and 4 bases, in that order; junction bases with no gene match: 6. CDR1 is LNHDA and CDR2 is SQIVND in the germline V gene (reference sequence). The CDR3 sequence: CASISGTSGYNEQFF. CDR3 coding DNA: TGTGCCAGTATCTCCGGGACTAGCGGATACAATGAGCAGTTCTTC.